The T cell receptor (beta chain) described here comes from a study of blood T cell repertoires in COVID-19. Trimming stripped 4 bases from V and 2 bases from J, with 20 bases between. This CDR3 is built from 17 residues. Germline values: CDR1 SGHTA, CDR2 FQGTGA. Data came from immunoSEQ multiplex PCR; TCRdb stores just in-frame clones and leaves some out. Of some 200,000 clones listed, about three quarters are singletons. What was sequenced was peripheral blood. The sequence was obtained from a woman between 50 and 59 years old with active or convalescent COVID-19. The V call is TRBV7-3, the J call TRBJ1-1; maybe TRBD1 (5 bases). CDR3 region: CASSSMSLRTRNTEAFF. For the CDR3, the DNA is TGTGCCAGCAGCTCGATGTCCCTCCGGACACGAAACACTGAAGCTTTCTTT. Filled out from reference TRBV7-3 and TRBJ1-1, the complete variable domain reads GAGVSQTPSNKVTEKGKYVELRCDPISGHTALYWYRQSLGQGPEFLIYFQGTGAADDSGLPNDRFFAVRPEGSVSTLKIQRTERGDSAVYLCASSSMSLRTRNTEAFFGQGTRLTVV.